What follows are 28 T cell receptor beta chains derived from one specimen sequenced in a study of graft-versus-host responses after intestinal transplantation. Profiled with immunoSEQ multiplex PCR; TCRdb holds only in-frame clones, not every one. The sample has about 120,000 clones; 90% to 95% are singletons. No cognate antigen is known for these TCRs. This sample comprised unstimulated CD4+ T cells sorted from spleen or lymph node cells, obtained before intestinal transplant. The receptors derive from a human donor who received an intestinal transplant.

This clone occurred a few times. The chain links TRBV10-3 to TRBJ2-7; a weak D match, TRBD1 (7 bases). V was cut by 6 bases and J by 2 bases, with 14 bases left in between. The CDR3 extends over 14 amino acids. The V gene's germline CDR1 is ENHRY and CDR2 SYGVKD. CDR3 residues: CAIRTPGGPYEQYF. In DNA form, the CDR3 reads TGTGCCATCAGAACACCAGGGGGGCCCTACGAGCAGTACTTC.

About this clone itself: At the DNA level, this CDR3 is encoded by other sequences in the same sample as well. The chain links TRBV19 to TRBJ1-5, with a possible D match to TRBD1 (5 bases). V lost 1 base and J 4 bases, leaving 17 bases between the germline ends. Germline assignment: CDR1 LNHDA and CDR2 SQIVND (reference sequence). The CDR3 runs to 17 residues. CDR3 nucleotides: TGTGCCAGTAGTATAGTCAGGGACCGTTCTCGTAATCAGCCCCAGCATTTT. Its translation: CASSIVRDRSRNQPQHF. Variable domain in full (rest from reference TRBV19 and TRBJ1-5): DGGITQSPKYLFRKEGQNVTLSCEQNLNHDAMYWYRQDPGQGLRLIYYSQIVNDFQKGDIAEGYSVSREKKESFPLTVTSAQKNPTAFYLCASSIVRDRSRNQPQHFGDGTRLSIL.

This clone is a singleton in its sample. The chain employs TRBV5-1 and TRBJ2-3; 12 bases agree with TRBD2. This CDR3 has 16 residues. The V gene end was trimmed by 3 bases and the J gene end by 4 bases; junction bases not matched to a gene: 6. Germline V CDR1 and CDR2: SGHRS, YFSETQ. The CDR3 is CASSSLAGGNSDTQYF. CDR3 DNA sequence: TGCGCCAGCAGCTCGCTAGCGGGAGGGAACTCAGATACGCAGTATTTT.

DNA of the CDR3: TGTGCCGCCGAGACTCGGCTGACTAGCGGGGGAGGCTACTACGAGCAGTACTTC. It encodes CAAETRLTSGGGYYEQYF. The chain links TRBV30 to TRBJ2-7, with 12 bases lining up with TRBD2. This CDR3 has 18 residues. Germline V CDR1 and CDR2: GTSNPN, SVGIG (reference sequence). J gave up 3 bases and V 8 bases, and 20 bases lay outside the gene matches.

V and J are TRBV5-1 and TRBJ2-1; 7 bases fit TRBD2. The CDR3 contains 11 residues. Germline V gives CDR1 SGHRS, CDR2 YFSETQ. V trimming: 6 bases; J trimming: 9 bases; junction bases outside the gene matches: 3. CDR3 residues: CASTRGVEQFF. The CDR3 DNA is TGCGCCAGCACACGGGGGGTTGAGCAGTTCTTC.

This rearrangement joins TRBV7-3 to TRBJ2-2; 7 bases agree with TRBD1. Germline CDR1 is SGHTA and CDR2 is FQGTGA. V shed 2 bases and J 2 bases; nucleotides not matched to a gene: 5. The length of the CDR3 is 16 residues. In nucleotides, the CDR3 is TGTGCCAGCAGCTTATTCGGGACAGTAAACACCGGGGAGCTGTTTTTT. Protein: CASSLFGTVNTGELFF.

The V and J genes are TRBV19 and TRBJ1-2, with 8 bases lining up with TRBD1. Germline assignment: CDR1 LNHDA and CDR2 SQIVND (reference sequence). V was clipped by 4 bases and J by 1 base; unmatched bases: 8. CDR3 length: 16 amino acids. CDR3: CASSRLDRVGNYGYTF. The CDR3 DNA reads TGTGCCAGTAGTAGACTGGACAGGGTAGGTAACTATGGCTACACCTTC.

The J gene is TRBJ2-5, the V gene TRBV5-1; D perhaps matches TRBD1 (5 bases). The germline V and J ends were trimmed by 3 bases and 5 bases, with 11 bases remaining between them. Germline values: CDR1 SGHRS, CDR2 YFSETQ. CDR3 length: 13 residues. CDR3 DNA: TGCGCCAGCAGCTCCCAGGGAAGGGAGACCCAGTACTTC. Amino acids: CASSSQGRETQYF.

CDR3 sequence (DNA): TGTGCCAGCAGCTTAGGGGGAATTAGCGGGAGAATAGATACGCAGTATTTT. Its translation is CASSLGGISGRIDTQYF. The chain combines TRBV7-6 with TRBJ2-3; 9 positions match TRBD2. Germline CDR1 is SGHVS and CDR2 is FNYEAQ. J lost 5 bases, V lost 1 base, and 10 bases had no gene match. CDR3 length: 17 residues.

Here the CDR3 reads CASSLVEGAYF. The CDR3 DNA sequence: TGCGCCAGCAGCTTGGTGGAGGGCGCGTACTTC. This chain links TRBV5-1 with TRBJ2-7; tentatively, D is TRBD2 (6 bases). Germline assignment: CDR1 SGHRS and CDR2 YFSETQ. CDR3 length equals 11 residues. V was cut by 0 bases and J by 12 bases, with 10 bases left in between.

The rearrangement links TRBV6-5 to TRBJ2-1; the match to TRBD2 covers 7 bases. Germline CDR1 MNHEY, CDR2 SVGAGI. The CDR3 consists of 14 residues. V shed 6 bases and J 5 bases; nucleotides not matched to a gene: 7. The CDR3 loop reads CASRPGGKHNEQFF. CDR3 sequence (DNA): TGTGCCAGCAGGCCGGGAGGCAAACACAATGAGCAGTTCTTC.

The rearrangement uses TRBV25-1 and TRBJ2-7; 11 nucleotides match TRBD2. V shed 7 bases, J shed 4 bases, and the junction held 3 bases outside the gene matches. Germline CDR1 and CDR2: MGHDK and SYGVNS. CDR3 length: 13 amino acids. In DNA form, the CDR3 reads TGTGCCAGCACCCTAGCGGGAGGTTACGAGCAGTACTTC. It is translated as CASTLAGGYEQYF.

The chain employs TRBV10-1 and TRBJ1-1; TRBD1 might be the D (6 bases). This CDR3 contains 13 residues. Per germline, CDR1 WNHNN and CDR2 SYGVQD (reference sequence). Trimming pared 3 bases from V and 2 bases from J, leaving 7 bases between. The CDR3 nucleotides are TGCGCCAGCAGTGAACAGGGAAACACTGAAGCTTTCTTT. Translation: CASSEQGNTEAFF.

V is TRBV2 and J is TRBJ2-3; 8 bases map to TRBD2. Germline CDR1 and CDR2: SNHLY and FYNNEI. V lost 4 bases, J lost 3 bases, and 6 bases stayed unmatched. The CDR3 runs 15 residues. CDR3 coding DNA: TGTGCCAGCAGTGGTAGCGGGGCGAAGACAGATACGCAGTATTTT. This sequence encodes CASSGSGAKTDTQYF.

This clone was found once. The chain is built from TRBV7-2 and TRBJ2-3; D not certain. The CDR3 runs to 14 residues. In germline, CDR1 is SGHTA, CDR2 FQGNSA. The germline V and J ends were trimmed by 3 bases and 2 bases, with 9 bases remaining between them. The CDR3 protein is CASSLSPATDTQYF. CDR3 DNA: TGTGCCAGCAGCTTGTCGCCGGCCACAGATACGCAGTATTTT. The complete variable domain, with remaining parts taken from reference TRBV7-2 and TRBJ2-3, reads GAGVSQSPSNKVTEKGKDVELRCDPISGHTALYWYRQSLGQGLEFLIYFQGNSAPDKSGLPSDRFSAERTGGSVSTLTIQRTQQEDSAVYLCASSLSPATDTQYFGPGTRLTVL.

CDR3 sequence reads: CASRRGGVGAGELFF. The CDR3 region has the DNA TGTGCCAGCAGGCGAGGGGGCGTGGGCGCCGGGGAGCTGTTTTTT. V is TRBV27 and J is TRBJ2-2; 7 nucleotides align to TRBD1. Germline loops: CDR1 MNHEY, CDR2 SMNVEV (reference sequence). Trimming removed 6 bases from V and 6 bases from J; junction bases left unmatched: 10. The CDR3 extends over 15 amino acids.

The V call is TRBV6-5, the J call TRBJ2-7; D remains ambiguous. The CDR3 totals 11 residues. Germline CDR1 and CDR2: MNHEY and SVGAGI. V was clipped by 5 bases and J by 9 bases, with 11 bases between them. The chain's CDR3 is CASSEGIVQYF. CDR3 nucleotides: TGTGCCAGCAGTGAAGGGATAGTGCAGTACTTC.

V gene TRBV19 combines with J gene TRBJ2-3, with 7 bases identical to TRBD2. The CDR3 totals 16 residues. Germline loops: CDR1 LNHDA, CDR2 SQIVND (reference sequence). Trimming cost V 6 bases and J 6 bases; bases outside gene matches: 15. The CDR3 loop reads CASRAGLPHNSDTQYF. The CDR3 DNA reads as TGTGCCAGTAGAGCGGGACTCCCACATAACTCGGATACGCAGTATTTT.

This chain connects TRBV19 to TRBJ1-2; 9 bases fit TRBD1. Germline loops: CDR1 LNHDA, CDR2 SQIVND (reference sequence). The CDR3 spans 14 residues. Trimming took 5 bases from V and 5 from J; bases not matched to a gene: 6. CDR3 region: CASSPGTGIYGYTF. The CDR3, as DNA: TGTGCCAGTAGTCCCGGGACAGGGATTTATGGCTACACCTTC.

The V gene is TRBV2, the J gene TRBJ1-5; the D gene is possibly TRBD1 (6 bases). Trimming left V 6 bases short and J 0 bases short, with 12 bases between. The CDR3 sequence is 15 residues long. Germline-derived CDR1 and CDR2 are SNHLY and FYNNEI. CDR3 nucleotide sequence: TGTGCCAGCAGAGGGAGGACAGATAGCAATCAGCCCCAGCATTTT. Translation: CASRGRTDSNQPQHF.

The chain combines TRBV7-2 with TRBJ1-1; D gene ambiguous. Germline CDR1 and CDR2: SGHTA and FQGNSA. V lost 3 bases to trimming and J lost 5 bases, with 10 bases between them. The CDR3 runs to 13 residues. The DNA of the CDR3 is TGTGCCAGCAGCTTCCCGGGCGGGACTGAAGCTTTCTTT. Protein product: CASSFPGGTEAFF.

This chain uses TRBV2 with TRBJ1-3, with unresolved D. The CDR3 sequence is 13 residues long. Germline-derived CDR1 and CDR2 are SNHLY and FYNNEI. The V and J ends lost 5 bases and 2 bases respectively, with 7 bases between them. In nucleotides, the CDR3 is TGTGCCAGCAGTAGCGGGGCTGGAAACACCATATATTTT. This encodes CASSSGAGNTIYF.

This chain connects TRBV18 to TRBJ2-6, with TRBD1 matching 7 bases. CDR1 is KGHSH and CDR2 is LQKENI in the germline V gene. V trimming: 0 bases; J trimming: 4 bases; junction bases outside the gene matches: 3. The CDR3 covers 16 residues. CDR3 residues: CASSPPGTVGANVLTF. In nucleotides, the CDR3 is TGTGCCAGCTCACCACCGGGGACAGTAGGGGCCAACGTCCTGACTTTC.

V usage is TRBV11-2 and J usage is TRBJ2-2, with 7 positions matching TRBD2. This CDR3 is built from 16 residues. With 4 bases clipped from V and 7 bases from J, the junction kept 12 bases outside the gene matches. CDR1 SGHAT and CDR2 FQNNGV come from the germline V gene. The CDR3 DNA is TGTGCCAGCAGCTCTTCGGGAGGAGGGCTGAGCGGGGAGCTGTTTTTT. This translates into CASSSSGGGLSGELFF.

The chain is built from TRBV18 and TRBJ2-7; 11 bases line up with TRBD2. Germline V gene sequence: CDR1 KGHSH, CDR2 LQKENI. The CDR3 contains 17 residues. J was trimmed by 6 bases and V by 4 bases; bases with no gene match: 14. The chain's CDR3 is CASSLGPGLAAFGEQYF. The CDR3 region has the DNA TGTGCCAGCTCACTCGGCCCGGGACTAGCGGCCTTTGGCGAGCAGTACTTC.

The V and J genes are TRBV7-2 and TRBJ2-5; D is unresolved. CDR3 length: 13 amino acids. Trimming removed 1 base from V and 0 bases from J, with 3 bases in between. Germline loops: CDR1 SGHTA, CDR2 FQGNSA. CDR3 loop: CASSLGHQETQYF. The CDR3 nucleotides are TGTGCCAGCAGCTTAGGACACCAAGAGACCCAGTACTTC.

V usage is TRBV5-1 and J usage is TRBJ1-1; possibly TRBD1 for D (5 bases). V was shortened by 6 bases and J by 10 bases, with 28 bases between the two germline ends. Germline CDR1 is SGHRS and CDR2 is YFSETQ. This CDR3 is built from 16 residues. The CDR3: CASTISGRNGAQGAFF. Here the CDR3 DNA reads TGCGCCAGCACCATTTCCGGGCGGAACGGGGCTCAGGGAGCTTTCTTT.

The chain employs TRBV30 and TRBJ2-1; either TRBD1 or TRBD2 may supply D (5 bases each). V lost 4 bases, J lost 8 bases, and 12 bases lay in between. The germline V gene has CDR1 GTSNPN and CDR2 SVGIG (reference sequence). CDR3 size: 12 residues. CDR3 sequence (DNA): TGTGCCTGGAAGGCTAGCAGGGATGAGCAGTTCTTC. Translating it yields CAWKASRDEQFF.